This T cell receptor (beta chain) was recovered during a study of response to subunit inactivated influenza vaccine. Germline V gene sequence: CDR1 GTSNPN, CDR2 SVGIG (reference sequence). This CDR3 has 15 residues. After removal of 0 bases from V and 1 base from J, the junction contained 3 bases not matched to a gene. TCRdb fed the RT-PCR reads into MiXCR, producing one record per CDR3 protein. This table holds about 780,000 distinct CDR3 sequences, about 18% found once. The input for sequencing was PBMCs from blood, taken 4 to 6 days after vaccination. The chain carries TRBV30 and TRBJ2-3; 8 bases agree with TRBD2. The receptor comes from a man aged 50 to 60 who received an inactivated influenza vaccine. As DNA, the CDR3 is TGTGCCTGGAGTGTCCGGCGGGGGGGCACAGATACGCAGTATTTT. Translation gives CAWSVRRGGTDTQYF.